These 14 T cell receptor beta chains were all obtained from the same sample, sequenced in a study of cytomegalovirus exposure and HLA in healthy donors (dated by TCRdb to 2016 to 2017). Receptor libraries were prepared by the immunoSEQ multiplex PCR assay. The multiplex PCR relied on a mix of 60 forward primers for TCR Vbeta segments and 13 reverse primers for TCR Jbeta segments. The source is immuneACCESS, and TCRdb retained only in-frame sequences with V and J called. Part of the clones is not carried over; for the studies checked, unresolved V genes explain less than half of this, and the remainder is unexplained. A total of approximately 59,000 clones appear in this sample, approximately 64% of them only once. 15% to 20% of the sample comes from the top ten. The sequenced sample was PBMCs. The receptors come from a man aged 35-49 years in good health and CMV-seropositive.

The V call is TRBV4-1, the J call TRBJ1-6; D is undetermined. The CDR3 has 16 residues. V lost 0 bases and J lost 2, with 8 bases in between. Germline-derived CDR1 and CDR2 are MGHRA and YSYEKL. CDR3 residues: CASSQEPWPYNSPLHF. In DNA, the CDR3 is TGCGCCAGCAGCCAAGAACCCTGGCCCTATAATTCACCCCTCCACTTT.

This chain uses TRBV6-5 with TRBJ1-3; 9 nucleotides align to TRBD1. Germline V gene data show CDR1 as MNHEY and CDR2 as SVGAGI. The V gene end was trimmed by 0 bases and the J gene end by 4 bases; junction bases not matched to a gene: 4. This CDR3 has 16 residues. CDR3 nucleotides: TGTGCCAGCAGTTACTCACACAGGGGGCCGGGAAACACCATATATTTT. Translation: CASSYSHRGPGNTIYF.

The chain joins TRBV7-2 to TRBJ2-7; TRBD2 is a possible D gene (6 bases). Germline V gene sequence: CDR1 SGHTA, CDR2 FQGNSA. This CDR3 has 13 amino acids. The V gene lost 5 bases and the J gene lost 2 bases, with 10 bases spanning the gap. The CDR3 is CASSLSGPYEQYF. For the CDR3, the DNA is TGTGCCAGCAGCCTTAGCGGCCCCTACGAGCAGTACTTC.

This clone has a handful of counts. The chain recombines TRBV19 with TRBJ2-2; TRBD2 aligns across 7 bases. There are 15 residues in the CDR3. Germline V gene sequence: CDR1 LNHDA, CDR2 SQIVND (reference sequence). After removal of 6 bases from V and 5 bases from J, the junction contained 9 bases not matched to a gene. This CDR3 is CASRSGGVLTGELFF. In DNA, the CDR3 is TGTGCCAGTAGGTCGGGGGGAGTATTGACCGGGGAGCTGTTTTTT.

The chain is built from TRBV27 and TRBJ2-5; unclear D gene. The J call is uncertain, as TRBJ2-7 better fits the DNA end. The CDR3 has 12 amino acids. Germline values: CDR1 MNHEY, CDR2 SMNVEV (reference sequence). This CDR3 reads CASSSRMSEQYF. DNA of the CDR3: TGTGCCAGCAGTTCGCGGATGAGCGAGCAGTACTTC.

This clone was counted a few times. The chain recombines TRBV30 with TRBJ1-3; D is unresolved. Germline CDR1 is GTSNPN and CDR2 is SVGIG (reference sequence). Trimming removed 2 bases at V and 4 bases at J, with 6 bases between. The CDR3 totals 12 residues. CDR3 sequence (DNA): TGTGCCTGGAGTCTACAGGGAAACACCATATATTTT. The encoded protein is CAWSLQGNTIYF.

This chain connects TRBV4-1 to TRBJ2-4; D might be TRBD2 (5 bases). The V and J ends lost 1 base and 8 bases respectively, with 18 bases between them. Germline CDR1 is MGHRA and CDR2 is YSYEKL. The CDR3 is 16 amino acids. CDR3 coding DNA: TGCGCCAGCAGCCAAGGTCTAGGAGGAAGGTCGGACATTCAGTACTTC. The encoded protein is CASSQGLGGRSDIQYF.

The gene calls are TRBV30 and TRBJ2-5, with D maybe TRBD2 (6 bases). The CDR3 covers 13 residues. CDR1 GTSNPN and CDR2 SVGIG come from the germline V gene (reference sequence). The V end was cut by 2 bases, the J end by 3 bases, with 10 bases between. In nucleotides, the CDR3 is TGTGCCTGGAGTTTTACTAGCAAAGAGACCCAGTACTTC. Amino acids: CAWSFTSKETQYF.

The V gene is TRBV7-6, the J gene TRBJ1-5; D is ambiguous. With 1 base removed from V and 4 bases from J, the gap between germline ends came to 11 bases. Germline V gene data show CDR1 as SGHVS and CDR2 as FNYEAQ. The CDR3 has 15 amino acids. The CDR3 spells CASSLGLRGNQPQHF. The DNA for the CDR3 is TGTGCCAGCAGCTTAGGATTGAGAGGAAATCAGCCCCAGCATTTT.

This clone was counted only a few times. The chain employs TRBV7-9 and TRBJ2-7, with D hard to call. The CDR3 is made up of 16 amino acids. Germline V gene data show CDR1 as SEHNR and CDR2 as FQNEAQ (reference sequence). Deletions cut 5 bases from V and 0 bases from J, with 17 bases between. CDR3 in amino acids: CASSPKWASSSYEQYF. CDR3 nucleotide sequence: TGTGCCAGCAGCCCCAAATGGGCGTCGAGCTCCTACGAGCAGTACTTC.

The chain joins TRBV7-9 to TRBJ1-1, with 9 nucleotides matching TRBD1. V lost 5 bases, J lost 1 base, and 5 bases stayed unmatched. CDR1 SEHNR and CDR2 FQNEAQ come from the germline V gene (reference sequence). This CDR3 region has 15 residues. CDR3 coding DNA: TGTGCCAGCAGCCGACAGGGGGGAAGGAACACTGAAGCTTTCTTT. It yields the protein CASSRQGGRNTEAFF.

The rearrangement joins TRBV5-4 to TRBJ1-6; maybe TRBD1 (5 bases). The ends were cut back, 2 bases at V and 7 bases at J, with 10 bases in the middle. The CDR3 runs to 14 residues. In germline, CDR1 is SGHNT, CDR2 YYREEE (reference sequence). The CDR3 is CASSLDSGNSPLHF. The CDR3 DNA reads as TGTGCCAGCAGCTTAGACAGCGGGAATTCACCCCTCCACTTT. The whole variable domain, filled in from reference TRBV5-4 and TRBJ1-6, reads ETGVTQSPTHLIKTRGQQVTLRCSSQSGHNTVSWYQQALGQGPQFIFQYYREEENGRGNFPPRFSGLQFPNYSSELNVNALELDDSALYLCASSLDSGNSPLHFGNGTRLTVT.

The V call is TRBV11-2, the J call TRBJ1-2; 7 bases line up with TRBD1. CDR3 size: 14 residues. CDR1 is SGHAT, CDR2 FQNNGV, per germline. J was trimmed by 1 base and V by 7 bases; bases with no gene match: 6. The CDR3 spells CASTQDRLNYGYTF. The CDR3, as DNA: TGTGCCAGCACCCAGGACAGGCTTAACTATGGCTACACCTTC.

This rearrangement joins TRBV6-6 to TRBJ2-2; no clear D gene. The CDR3 runs to 13 residues. Trimming removed 0 bases at V and 6 bases at J, with 5 bases between. The germline CDR1 and CDR2 sequences are MNHNY and SVGAGI (reference sequence). The CDR3 DNA sequence: TGTGCCAGCAGTTACTCTATCCCCGGGGAGCTGTTTTTT. It specifies CASSYSIPGELFF.